The rows below give T cell receptor beta chains drawn from one sample of a study of T cells in Graves' hyperthyroidism and ophthalmopathy. Via MiXCR, TCRdb re-called the multiplex PCR reads, giving one row per CDR3 protein. The table includes 300,000 to 450,000 distinct CDR3 sequences, about 17% detected once. Sequenced sample: blood. The receptors stem from a woman aged 30 to 39 with Graves' hyperthyroidism that later progressed to Graves' ophthalmopathy. Both conserved end residues are part of each CDR3. D genes are given only for firm matches. Expanded clones get a size class; other rows say once, few or many, or leave the size out.

J gene | D gene | clone size | V gene | CDR3 protein | CDR3 DNA
TRBJ2-1 | TRBD2 | many | TRBV27 | CASSRGTSGNNEQFF | TGTGCCAGCAGCCGCGGGACTAGCGGCAACAATGAGCAGTTCTTC
TRBJ2-2 | NA | many | TRBV6-1 | CASSERPGTPNTGELFF | TGTGCCAGCAGTGAACGCCCCGGGACACCTAACACCGGGGAGCTGTTTTTT
TRBJ2-7 | TRBD2 | many | TRBV5-1 | CASSGTKLAGGHEQYF | TGCGCCAGCAGCGGAACGAAACTAGCGGGGGGGCACGAGCAGTACTTC
TRBJ1-1 | NA | NA | TRBV6-5 | CASSFQGFSEPFF | TGTGCCAGCAGTTTTCAGGGTTTCTCAGAACCTTTCTTT
TRBJ1-2 | TRBD1 | few | TRBV5-5 | CASSLALGQRTNYGYTF | TGTGCCAGCAGCTTGGCCCTGGGACAGCGTACTAACTATGGCTACACCTTC
TRBJ2-3 | NA | many | TRBV11-1 | CASSLVVGTDTQYF | TGTGCCAGCAGCTTAGTGGTGGGTACAGATACGCAGTATTTT
TRBJ1-5 | NA | many | TRBV20-1 | CSAMGQGSNQPQHF | TGCAGTGCTATGGGGCAGGGGAGCAATCAGCCCCAGCATTTT
TRBJ2-7 | TRBD2 | many | TRBV20-1 | CSARVPSILAGGHEQYF | TGCAGTGCTAGAGTCCCGAGCATCCTAGCGGGGGGCCACGAGCAGTACTTC
TRBJ2-2 | TRBD1 | few | TRBV14 | CASSLGSGQGFTGELFF | TGTGCCAGCAGCCTAGGATCGGGACAGGGGTTCACCGGGGAGCTGTTTTTT
TRBJ2-1 | NA | many | TRBV5-1 | CASSILGREQFF | TGCGCCAGCAGCATACTAGGACGTGAGCAGTTCTTC
TRBJ1-2 | NA | many | TRBV28 | CASSLWSGRTVPNYGYTF | TGTGCCAGCAGTTTATGGTCGGGGCGGACAGTCCCTAACTATGGCTACACCTTC
TRBJ2-7 | NA | NA | TRBV5-1 | CASSSLNYEQYF | TGCGCCAGCAGCTCGCTGAACTACGAGCAGTACTTC
TRBJ1-2 | TRBD1 | NA | TRBV2 | CASRPAGTGLYGYTF | TGTGCCAGCAGGCCGGCCGGGACAGGACTTTATGGCTACACCTTC
TRBJ1-1 | NA | many | TRBV6-5 | CASSLTYTEAFF | TGTGCCAGCAGCCTTACATACACTGAAGCTTTCTTT
TRBJ2-7 | NA | few | TRBV7-9 | CASSLPGPSYEQYF | TGTGCCAGCAGCCTACCGGGCCCTAGCTACGAGCAGTACTTC
TRBJ1-5 | TRBD1 | many | TRBV6-1 | CASGDRGRLQPQHF | TGTGCCAGTGGGGACAGGGGGCGTTTGCAGCCCCAGCATTTT
TRBJ2-3 | NA | many | TRBV20-1 | CSARDPGQITDTQYF | TGCAGTGCTAGAGATCCCGGACAGATCACAGATACGCAGTATTTT
TRBJ1-2 | NA | many | TRBV6-1 | CASSEAVSYNYGYTF | TGTGCCAGCAGTGAAGCGGTGTCTTATAACTATGGCTACACCTTC
TRBJ2-1 | NA | many | TRBV27 | CASSSSELGNEQFF | TGTGCCAGCAGTTCTTCAGAGCTAGGGAATGAGCAGTTCTTC
TRBJ2-3 | TRBD1 | NA | TRBV10-3 | CAIRGGQGADTQYF | TGTGCCATCAGAGGGGGACAGGGAGCGGATACGCAGTATTTT
TRBJ2-1 | TRBD2 | NA | TRBV7-2 | CASSSPSGSWYNEQFF | TGTGCCAGCAGCTCACCCAGCGGGAGTTGGTACAATGAGCAGTTCTTC
TRBJ2-3 | NA | NA | TRBV9 | CASSVSVTGEATQYF | TGTGCCAGCAGCGTGAGTGTAACTGGGGAAGCTACGCAGTATTTT
TRBJ1-2 | NA | many | TRBV28 | CASSLSLRGGLLGYTF | TGTGCCAGCAGTTTATCCCTGAGGGGGGGGCTCTTAGGCTACACCTTC
TRBJ2-1 | TRBD2 | many | TRBV27 | CASSLWAGGGNEQFF | TGTGCCAGCAGCCTTTGGGCGGGAGGGGGCAATGAGCAGTTCTTC
TRBJ2-1 | NA | NA | TRBV5-1 | CASSLAPGAGAYNEQFF | TGCGCCAGCAGCTTGGCCCCAGGGGCGGGGGCCTACAATGAGCAGTTCTTC
TRBJ1-2 | NA | NA | TRBV14 | CASSPGVDYGYTF | TGTGCCAGCAGCCCAGGGGTCGACTATGGCTACACCTTC
TRBJ1-5 | NA | many | TRBV28 | CASSFGWGGNQPQHF | TGTGCCAGCAGTTTCGGTTGGGGGGGAAATCAGCCCCAGCATTTT
TRBJ2-2 | NA | NA | TRBV20-1 | CSARHSRAGELFF | TGCAGTGCTAGACACTCCAGGGCCGGGGAGCTGTTTTTT
TRBJ2-5 | TRBD2 | many | TRBV12-3/TRBV12-4 | CASRFGGYQETQYF | TGTGCCAGCCGTTTCGGGGGGTACCAAGAGACCCAGTACTTC
TRBJ1-2 | NA | NA | TRBV19 | CASRQQGFFYGYTF | TGTGCCAGTAGGCAACAGGGATTTTTTTATGGCTACACCTTC
TRBJ2-1 | NA | many | TRBV7-9 | CASSQILGGEKQFF | TGTGCCAGCAGCCAGATTTTAGGTGGAGAAAAGCAGTTCTTC
TRBJ2-3 | NA | NA | TRBV12-3/TRBV12-4 | CASREQGNTDTQYF | TGTGCCAGCAGGGAGCAGGGTAACACAGATACGCAGTATTTT
TRBJ2-4 | NA | many | TRBV30 | CAWNGDRNIQYF | TGTGCCTGGAACGGGGATCGGAACATTCAGTACTTC
TRBJ2-1 | NA | many | TRBV6-1 | CASRDMARRTLVNEQFF | TGTGCCAGCAGGGACATGGCCCGGCGTACTCTAGTAAATGAGCAGTTCTTC
TRBJ1-5 | NA | NA | TRBV2 | CASSGQNGNQPQHF | TGTGCCAGCAGTGGCCAAAATGGCAATCAGCCCCAGCATTTT
TRBJ2-3 | TRBD1 | many | TRBV5-1 | CASSLGGQDQDTQYF | TGCGCCAGCAGCTTGGGGGGACAGGACCAAGATACGCAGTATTTT
TRBJ2-3 | TRBD2 | many | TRBV11-2 | CASRLGGYTDTQYF | TGTGCCAGCCGACTCGGGGGGTACACAGATACGCAGTATTTT
TRBJ1-3 | NA | few | TRBV5-1 | CASSLKTGASGNTIYF | TGCGCCAGCAGCTTAAAAACAGGCGCCTCTGGAAACACCATATATTTT
TRBJ2-1 | NA | few | TRBV19 | CASSQGGEQFF | TGTGCCAGTAGCCAGGGGGGTGAGCAGTTCTTC
TRBJ1-2 | TRBD1 | NA | TRBV5-1 | CASSNDGQGDGYTF | TGCGCCAGCAGCAACGATGGACAGGGCGATGGCTACACCTTC
TRBJ2-1 | NA | NA | TRBV24-1 | CATSDWAGWGNEQFF | TGTGCCACCAGTGATTGGGCAGGGTGGGGCAATGAGCAGTTCTTC
TRBJ2-2 | TRBD2 | many | TRBV29-1 | CSVDAGGWTGELFF | TGCAGCGTTGACGCGGGAGGTTGGACCGGGGAGCTGTTTTTT
TRBJ2-1 | NA | many | TRBV2 | CASSDPGVYNEQFF | TGTGCCAGCAGTGACCCGGGAGTCTACAATGAGCAGTTCTTC
TRBJ2-4 | NA | few | TRBV4-1 | CASSQVGRIQGAKNIQYF | TGCGCCAGCAGCCAAGTGGGGCGGATTCAAGGAGCCAAAAACATTCAGTACTTC
TRBJ2-1 | TRBD2 | few | TRBV4-1 | CASSQDLFSGTSGSNEQFF | TGCGCCAGCAGCCAAGATCTATTTTCTGGGACTAGCGGGAGTAATGAGCAGTTCTTC
TRBJ2-2 | NA | once | TRBV11-2 | CASSLTINTVELFF | TGTGCCAGCAGCTTAACGATTAACACGGTGGAGCTGTTTTTT
TRBJ2-3 | NA | NA | TRBV28 | CASSWFGTDTQYF | TGTGCCAGCAGTTGGTTTGGCACAGATACGCAGTATTTT
TRBJ2-1 | NA | few | TRBV30 | CAWNAGGGEQFF | TGTGCCTGGAATGCAGGGGGGGGTGAGCAGTTCTTC
TRBJ2-7 | NA | many | TRBV6-1 | CASYGDLELSEQYF | TGTGCCAGTTACGGGGACCTAGAGTTATCCGAGCAGTACTTC
TRBJ2-3 | TRBD1 | few | TRBV2 | CASSAPGQEPTDTQYF | TGTGCCAGCAGTGCTCCGGGACAGGAACCCACAGATACGCAGTATTTT
TRBJ2-1 | NA | few | TRBV20-1 | CSARTIPLGSYNEQFF | TGCAGTGCTAGGACCATTCCCCTGGGTTCCTACAATGAGCAGTTCTTC
TRBJ2-1 | TRBD1 | many | TRBV5-5 | CASSPRDRTYNEQFF | TGTGCCAGCAGCCCTAGGGACAGGACCTACAATGAGCAGTTCTTC
TRBJ1-2 | NA | many | TRBV6-5 | CASSYSRGVYGYTF | TGTGCCAGCAGTTACTCGCGGGGCGTCTATGGCTACACCTTC
TRBJ1-4 | NA | many | TRBV2 | CASSEFTGNEKLFF | TGTGCCAGCAGTGAGTTCACGGGGAATGAAAAACTGTTTTTT
TRBJ1-2 | NA | many | TRBV10-3 | CAISEVASVGTF | TGTGCCATCAGTGAGGTGGCTTCGGTGGGGACCTTC